This TCR beta chain was profiled in a study of blood T cell repertoires in COVID-19. Study background: The United States, Italy and Spain provided the acute and convalescent COVID-19 samples.

This clone is a singleton in its sample. Per the authors' pipeline: Amplification with reference gene primers provided the estimates of nucleated cell counts. This table comes from immunoSEQ multiplex PCR, and its TCRdb copy is limited to in-frame clones, with some not included. V and J calls and clone size are those listed in that table; D and trimming were worked out from the DNA. The sample lists approximately 210,000 clones, 80% occurring once. Ages ranged from roughly 18 to 100 years, with residence in about 23 US areas. Researchers sorted participants into cohorts using their self-reported clinical history. The receptor comes from a man under 40 with acute COVID-19. The specimen sequenced was PBMCs or T cells enriched from blood (not recorded which).

The DNA of the CDR3 is TGTGCCAGCAGCGCAGTCGACAGAAACTATGGCTACACCTTC. This sequence encodes CASSAVDRNYGYTF. The rearrangement joins TRBV7-9 to TRBJ1-2; possibly TRBD1 for D (5 bases). Germline V gives CDR1 SEHNR, CDR2 FQNEAQ (reference sequence). Trimming removed 5 bases from V and 2 bases from J, with 12 bases in between. The CDR3 loop spans 14 amino acids.